One and the same sample provided the 11 T cell receptor beta chains below, sequenced in a study of PD-1 blockade in classical Hodgkin lymphoma. TCRdb keeps only in-frame clones here, not all; method: immunoSEQ multiplex PCR. The data show some 90,000 clones, with around four fifths seen just once and approximately 9% held by the top ten. Time point indicated: cycle 4 day 1 (C4D1), after six to seven weeks of nivolumab. Each patient relapsed following autologous stem cell transplantation, and prior brentuximab vedotin exposure differed. The material was peripheral blood mononuclear cells (PBMCs), obtained before the fourth cycle of nivolumab. These receptor sequences come from a human donor with classical Hodgkin lymphoma.

The chain recombines TRBV10-3 with TRBJ2-1; D gene unclear. V lost 3 bases and J 0 bases, leaving 12 bases between the germline ends. The germline V gene encodes CDR1 ENHRY and CDR2 SYGVKD. The CDR3 extends over 16 amino acids. In nucleotides, the CDR3 is TGTGCCATCAGTGACCCGACGGAGAGCTCCTACAATGAGCAGTTCTTC. It encodes CAISDPTESSYNEQFF.

This chain joins TRBV6-4 and TRBJ2-7; perhaps TRBD2 as D (5 bases). This CDR3 region has 14 residues. The V end was cut by 11 bases, the J end by 5 bases, with 22 bases between. The V gene's germline CDR1 is MRHNA and CDR2 SNTAGT. CDR3 protein: CAPRRFWANNEQYF. The CDR3 DNA is TGTGCCCCCCGGAGGTTTTGGGCTAATAACGAGCAGTACTTC.

This chain links TRBV5-1 with TRBJ2-3, with TRBD2 matching 11 bases. Trimming removed 0 bases from V and 1 base from J; junction bases left unmatched: 4. This CDR3 spans 17 amino acids. Germline V CDR1 and CDR2: SGHRS, YFSETQ. In DNA form, the CDR3 reads TGCGCCAGCAGCTTGGAGACTAGCGGGGCTGGCACAGATACGCAGTATTTT. This gives the protein CASSLETSGAGTDTQYF.

The V gene is TRBV6-5, the J gene TRBJ2-7; 10 bases agree with TRBD1. V gave up 5 bases and J gave up 7 bases; unmatched junction bases: 8. CDR3 length: 14 residues. Germline CDR1 reads MNHEY; CDR2 reads SVGAGI. CDR3 loop: CASSTRQGAWEQYF. CDR3 nucleotide sequence: TGTGCCAGCAGTACTCGACAGGGGGCATGGGAGCAGTACTTC.

The chain is built from TRBV7-2 and TRBJ2-5; a weak D match, TRBD1 (6 bases). Trimming took off 6 bases at V and 4 bases at J, with 6 bases between the two ends. CDR3 length: 11 amino acids. CDR1 is SGHTA, CDR2 FQGNSA, per germline. CDR3 loop: CASRQGETQYF. As DNA, the CDR3 is TGTGCCAGCAGACAGGGAGAGACCCAGTACTTC. The full variable domain, rest sourced from reference TRBV7-2 and TRBJ2-5, is GAGVSQSPSNKVTEKGKDVELRCDPISGHTALYWYRQSLGQGLEFLIYFQGNSAPDKSGLPSDRFSAERTGGSVSTLTIQRTQQEDSAVYLCASRQGETQYFGPGTRLLVL.

This rearrangement joins TRBV7-6 to TRBJ1-3; no firm D call. Germline V gene data show CDR1 as SGHVS and CDR2 as FNYEAQ. The CDR3 extends over 13 amino acids. Trimming stripped 6 bases from V and 4 bases from J, with 10 bases between. The CDR3 bases are TGTGCCAGCAGTTCCCGACGGGGAAACACCATATATTTT. Translating gives CASSSRRGNTIYF.

This clone was found once. V usage is TRBV7-9 and J usage is TRBJ2-5, with 8 nucleotides matching TRBD2. The CDR3 totals 15 residues. V lost 4 bases to trimming and J lost 1 base; unmatched junction nucleotides: 5. The V gene's germline CDR1 is SEHNR and CDR2 FQNEAQ (reference sequence). The CDR3 DNA follows: TGTGCCAGCAGCTCCCCGGGGGGGTTCCAAGAGACCCAGTACTTC. Translating gives CASSSPGGFQETQYF.

The J gene is TRBJ1-5, the V gene TRBV19; unclear D gene. Germline CDR1 LNHDA, CDR2 SQIVND (reference sequence). V was trimmed by 3 bases and J by 2 bases, leaving 11 bases between them. This CDR3 has 15 amino acids. The chain's CDR3 is CASSIKGYGNQPQHF. CDR3 sequence (DNA): TGTGCCAGTAGTATTAAGGGCTATGGCAATCAGCCCCAGCATTTT.

The genes are TRBV5-1 and TRBJ1-3, with 7 bases fitting TRBD1. V dropped 2 bases and J dropped 3; count of bases not matched to a gene: 5. The CDR3 has 15 residues. Per germline, CDR1 SGHRS and CDR2 YFSETQ. CDR3 in amino acids: CASSFTTGSGNTIYF. The DNA of the CDR3 is TGCGCCAGCAGCTTCACGACAGGGAGTGGAAACACCATATATTTT. The full variable domain, with the rest looked up from reference TRBV5-1 and TRBJ1-3, is KAGVTQTPRYLIKTRGQQVTLSCSPISGHRSVSWYQQTPGQGLQFLFEYFSETQRNKGNFPGRFSGRQFSNSRSEMNVSTLELGDSALYLCASSFTTGSGNTIYFGEGSWLTVV.

The V and J genes are TRBV5-1 and TRBJ2-2; D gene ambiguous. Germline V lookup: CDR1 SGHRS, CDR2 YFSETQ. The CDR3 contains 15 residues. V was cut by 7 bases and J by 5 bases, with 18 bases left in between. DNA for the CDR3: TGCGCCAGCCAACTCACCGAATCCCCAACCGGGGAGCTGTTTTTT. Translating gives CASQLTESPTGELFF.

The chain uses TRBV29-1 and TRBJ2-1; possible D gene TRBD1, 7 bases. CDR1 and CDR2 from the germline V gene are SQVTM and ANQGSEA. The CDR3 runs 11 residues. V was cut by 7 bases and J by 8 bases, with 12 bases left in between. DNA of the CDR3: TGCAGCGCTACCAGGGGGGATGAGCAGTTCTTC. Its protein product is CSATRGDEQFF.